These T cell receptor beta chains were read from a single sample in a study of CD8 T cells in Susac syndrome. TCRdb used MiXCR to reprocess the immunoSEQ multiplex PCR reads, holding one entry per CDR3 protein. The table shows approximately 180,000 distinct CDR3 sequences, with around 95% occurring only once. The sequencing input was CD4+ T cells from PBMCs. The receptors originated from a human donor with multiple sclerosis. Both conserved end residues are part of each CDR3. The order of the fields is D gene, J gene, V gene, clone size, CDR3 DNA, CDR3 protein. A D gene is named only where the DNA matches it firmly. Clone size is not always given. Where it is, it says once, few, many or a class for expanded clones.

TRBD2,TRBJ2-3,TRBV20-1,-,TGCAGTGCTAGAGAGCTGCGGGGGAACAGGGATACGCAGTATTTT,CSARELRGNRDTQYF
TRBD1,TRBJ1-1,TRBV3-1,-,TGTGCCAGCAGCCAAGGAGGACAGGGGGCTGAAGCTTTCTTT,CASSQGGQGAEAFF
TRBD1,TRBJ2-7,TRBV15,-,TGTGCCACCAGAAACACCGGGACAGGGCCCTACGAGCAGTACTTC,CATRNTGTGPYEQYF
-,TRBJ1-2,TRBV28,once,TGTGCCAGCAGTTTATTAGGAGATGGCTACACCTTC,CASSLLGDGYTF
-,TRBJ2-2,TRBV3-1,-,TGTGCCAGCATCCAGGACAAGACCGGGGAGCTGTTTTTT,CASIQDKTGELFF
-,TRBJ2-1,TRBV30,once,TGTGCCTGGGGGATAGCCTACAATGAGCAGTTCTTC,CAWGIAYNEQFF
-,TRBJ2-1,TRBV20-1,-,TGCAGTGCTTCGATACAGGGCTACAATGAGCAGTTCTTC,CSASIQGYNEQFF
TRBD1,TRBJ2-3,TRBV29-1,-,TGCAGCGTTGAACGCGGACAGGGATTCACAGATACGCAGTATTTT,CSVERGQGFTDTQYF
-,TRBJ2-3,TRBV29-1,-,TGCAGCGTTGCCAGGGGTAATACGCAGTATTTT,CSVARGNTQYF
TRBD1,TRBJ2-1,TRBV15,-,TGTGCCACCAGCAGAGAAGGACAGGGTCTGGATGAGCAGTTCTTC,CATSREGQGLDEQFF
-,TRBJ2-7,TRBV15,-,TGTGCCACCAGCAGAGATCGAGCTGGGCAGTGCTTC,CATSRDRAGQCF
TRBD1,TRBJ1-5,TRBV30,-,TGTGCCTGGAACCTCGGACAGGGATATCAGCCCCAGCATTTT,CAWNLGQGYQPQHF
-,TRBJ1-1,TRBV28,-,TGTGCCAGCCCTCCCCCGGTGGGCACTGAAGCTTTCTTT,CASPPPVGTEAFF
TRBD1,TRBJ1-2,TRBV29-1,-,TGCAGCGCCGGGGACAGGGGGCTCTATGGCTACACCTTC,CSAGDRGLYGYTF
TRBD2,TRBJ2-5,TRBV12-3/TRBV12-4,few,TGTGCCAGCAGCCTAGCGGGGACAGAGACCCAGTACTTC,CASSLAGTETQYF
-,TRBJ2-1,TRBV4-1,-,TGCGCCAGCAGCCAAGATTGGTCCCAGCCGCGTCTCGAAAATGAGCAGTTCTTC,CASSQDWSQPRLENEQFF
-,TRBJ1-2,TRBV3-1,-,TGTGCCAGCAGCCATTGGACGGATACCTCTAACTATGGCTACACCTTC,CASSHWTDTSNYGYTF
TRBD1,TRBJ2-7,TRBV7-2,-,TGTGCCAGCAGCCGAGACAGGGGGCCCAACGAGCAGTACTTC,CASSRDRGPNEQYF
-,TRBJ2-7,TRBV5-1,-,TGCGCCAGCAGCCCCATTGCCGCTCGGAGACCTAAACTCTACGAGCAGTACTTC,CASSPIAARRPKLYEQYF
TRBD1,TRBJ1-5,TRBV12-3/TRBV12-4,-,TGTGCCACCACTCTAACAGGGGATCAGCCCCAGCATTTT,CATTLTGDQPQHF
-,TRBJ2-4,TRBV20-1,-,TGCAGTGCTAGAGATATGGTGGGCCGAGACATTCAGTACTTC,CSARDMVGRDIQYF
-,TRBJ2-7,TRBV3-1,-,TGTGCCAGCAGCCGGGGGGACCACTACGAGCAGTACTTC,CASSRGDHYEQYF
TRBD1,TRBJ2-1,TRBV9,-,TGTGCCAGCAGCCAGGACAGGGGCAAGTACAATGAGCAGTTCTTC,CASSQDRGKYNEQFF
-,TRBJ1-1,TRBV29-1,-,TGCAGCGTTGAAGATCAGGGGAACACTGAAGCTTTCTTT,CSVEDQGNTEAFF
-,TRBJ2-7,TRBV27,-,TGTGCCAGCAGTTTGAAGGGGGGCCTCTACGAGCAGTACTTC,CASSLKGGLYEQYF
TRBD2,TRBJ2-1,TRBV12-3/TRBV12-4,-,TGTGCCAGCAGCCCCGGCCCGACTAGCGGGGGGCTCGGTGAGCAGTTCTTC,CASSPGPTSGGLGEQFF
-,TRBJ1-6,TRBV9,-,TGTGCCAGCAGCGTAGGAAGGACAGTTAATAATTCACCCCTCCACTTT,CASSVGRTVNNSPLHF
TRBD2,TRBJ2-7,TRBV5-1,-,TGCGCCAGCAGCGCCTTTAGCGGGGGGATCGACGAGCAGTACTTC,CASSAFSGGIDEQYF
-,TRBJ1-2,TRBV30,-,TGTGCCTGGAGTGTAGGGGACACCCTCGGCTACACCTTC,CAWSVGDTLGYTF
-,TRBJ1-1,TRBV7-2,-,TGTGCCAGCGGGCACGACAGGAACACTGAAGCTTTCTTT,CASGHDRNTEAFF
TRBD2,TRBJ2-3,TRBV12-3/TRBV12-4,-,TGTGCCAGCAGCCTGACTAGCCCCACAGATACGCAGTATTTT,CASSLTSPTDTQYF
TRBD2,TRBJ2-1,TRBV7-2,-,TGTGCCAGCAGCCTCACTAGCGGGGTTAGGTTCTTC,CASSLTSGVRFF
-,TRBJ1-5,TRBV7-9,once,TGTGCCAGCAGCAGTGGGGGGGCGAGGAGCAATCAGCCCCAGCATTTT,CASSSGGARSNQPQHF
-,TRBJ2-1,TRBV7-2,-,TGTGCCAGCAGCCCGTTTCGGTCGGCCAACAATGAGCAGTTCTTC,CASSPFRSANNEQFF
-,TRBJ2-1,TRBV4-1,few,TGCGCCAGCAGCCAGCTGGACATCCTCTCCTACAATGAGCAGTTCTTC,CASSQLDILSYNEQFF
-,TRBJ2-3,TRBV27,-,TGTGCCAGCCAAGCTTGGGGCACAGATACGCAGTATTTT,CASQAWGTDTQYF
TRBD2,TRBJ2-7,TRBV27,-,TGTGCCAGCAGCCCTATAGCGGGGGACTACGAGCAGTACTTC,CASSPIAGDYEQYF
-,TRBJ2-1,TRBV6-2/TRBV6-3,-,TGTGCCAGCAGTGAAGATACAATCTTC,CASSEDTIF
-,TRBJ1-1,TRBV20-1,-,TGCAGTGCTAGAGATCCTAAACAGGGTGGCACTGAAGCTTTCTTT,CSARDPKQGGTEAFF
-,TRBJ2-7,TRBV30,-,TGTGCCTGGACGGTGGGGGCCGGCCCCTACGAGCAGTACTTC,CAWTVGAGPYEQYF
-,TRBJ1-4,TRBV12-3/TRBV12-4,-,TGTGCCAGCAGCCCCGGGCCTGTCACTGAAAAACTGTTTTTT,CASSPGPVTEKLFF
-,TRBJ1-5,TRBV30,-,TGTGCCTGGAGTGTACTCGGGGGCGGTCAGCCCCAGCATTTT,CAWSVLGGGQPQHF
-,TRBJ1-2,TRBV7-2,-,TGTGCCAGCAGCTCCAGGGGTCAATACGGCTACACCTTC,CASSSRGQYGYTF
-,TRBJ1-6,TRBV12-3/TRBV12-4,-,TGTGCCAGCAGTGGGGGAGCCTATAATTCACCCCTCCACTTT,CASSGGAYNSPLHF
TRBD1,TRBJ1-2,TRBV24-1,-,TGTGCCACCGGGACAGGGTATGGCTACACCTTC,CATGTGYGYTF
TRBD1,TRBJ2-7,TRBV15,-,TGTGCCGCCGCCCCCCGGGACAGGGCCCTCGAGCAGTACTTC,CAAAPRDRALEQYF
-,TRBJ1-1,TRBV12-3/TRBV12-4,-,TGTGCCAGCGTAGGGGGAAGTGGCGTGGCTTTCTTT,CASVGGSGVAFF
-,TRBJ1-2,TRBV15,-,TGTGCCACCAGCAGAGGACTGGGGGACGGGTCGGAGAGCTATGGCTACACCTTC,CATSRGLGDGSESYGYTF